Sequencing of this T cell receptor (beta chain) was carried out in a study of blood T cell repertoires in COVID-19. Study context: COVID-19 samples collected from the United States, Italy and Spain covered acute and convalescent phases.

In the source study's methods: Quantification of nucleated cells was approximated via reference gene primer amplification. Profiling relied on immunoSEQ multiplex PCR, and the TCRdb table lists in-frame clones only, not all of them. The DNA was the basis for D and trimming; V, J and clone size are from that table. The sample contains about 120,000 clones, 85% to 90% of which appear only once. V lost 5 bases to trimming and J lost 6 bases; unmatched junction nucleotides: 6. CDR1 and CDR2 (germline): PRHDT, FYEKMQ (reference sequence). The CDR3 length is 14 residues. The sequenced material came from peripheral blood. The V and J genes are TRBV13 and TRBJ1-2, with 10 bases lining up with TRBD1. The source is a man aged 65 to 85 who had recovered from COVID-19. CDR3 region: CASSKTDRGHGYTF. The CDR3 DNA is TGTGCCAGCAGCAAAACCGACAGGGGGCATGGCTACACCTTC.